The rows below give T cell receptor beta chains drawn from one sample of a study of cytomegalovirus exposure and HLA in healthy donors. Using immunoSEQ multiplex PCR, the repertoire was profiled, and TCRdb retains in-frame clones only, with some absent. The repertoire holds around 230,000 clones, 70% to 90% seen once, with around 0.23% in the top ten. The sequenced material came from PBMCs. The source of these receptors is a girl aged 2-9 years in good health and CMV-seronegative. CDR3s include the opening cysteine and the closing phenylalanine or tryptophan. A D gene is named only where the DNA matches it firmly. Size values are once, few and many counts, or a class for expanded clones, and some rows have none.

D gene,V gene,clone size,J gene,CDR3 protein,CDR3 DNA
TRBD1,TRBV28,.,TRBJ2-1,CASISGQGNEQFF,TGTGCCAGCATTTCCGGACAGGGAAATGAGCAGTTCTTC
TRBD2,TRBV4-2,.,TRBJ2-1,CASSQVVSGIWNEQFF,TGTGCCAGCAGCCAAGTGGTTAGCGGGATTTGGAATGAGCAGTTCTTC
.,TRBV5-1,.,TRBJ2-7,CASSLAGDSYEQYF,TGCGCCAGCAGCTTGGCCGGGGACTCCTACGAGCAGTACTTC
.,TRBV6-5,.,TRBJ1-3,CASSPDYSGNTIYF,TGTGCCAGCAGCCCCGACTACTCTGGAAACACCATATATTTT
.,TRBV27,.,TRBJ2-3,CASSRNLAMFPDTQYF,TGTGCCAGCAGCCGGAACCTAGCTATGTTCCCAGATACGCAGTATTTT
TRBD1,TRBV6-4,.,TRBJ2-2,CASSGQGSGELFF,TGTGCCAGCAGTGGACAGGGAAGCGGGGAGCTGTTTTTT
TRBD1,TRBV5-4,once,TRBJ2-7,CASSLEGGDYEQYF,TGTGCCAGCAGCTTGGAAGGGGGCGACTACGAGCAGTACTTC
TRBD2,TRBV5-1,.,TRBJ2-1,CASSLGTSGINEQFF,TGCGCCAGCAGCTTGGGGACTAGCGGGATTAATGAGCAGTTCTTC
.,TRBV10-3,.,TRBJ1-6,CAISELVSSPLHF,TGTGCCATCAGTGAGCTCGTTTCTTCACCCCTCCACTTT
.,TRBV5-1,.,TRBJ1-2,CASSSPGAYGYTF,TGCGCCAGCAGCTCTCCGGGAGCTTATGGCTACACCTTC
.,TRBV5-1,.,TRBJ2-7,CASSPDRGTVTYEQYF,TGCGCCAGCAGCCCGGACCGGGGGACAGTGACCTACGAGCAGTACTTC
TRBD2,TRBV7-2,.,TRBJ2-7,CASSLGEWRLAGVEYF,TGTGCCAGCAGCTTAGGAGAGTGGAGACTAGCGGGAGTGGAGTACTTC
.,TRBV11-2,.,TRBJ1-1,CASSLERNTEAFF,TGTGCCAGCAGCTTAGAGCGGAACACTGAAGCTTTCTTT
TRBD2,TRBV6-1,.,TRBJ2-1,CASSVAGGRSYNEQFF,TGTGCCAGCAGTGTGGCGGGGGGACGCTCCTACAATGAGCAGTTCTTC
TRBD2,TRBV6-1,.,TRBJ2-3,CASSVGTSGLRTDTQYF,TGTGCCAGCAGTGTGGGGACTAGCGGGTTACGCACAGATACGCAGTATTTT
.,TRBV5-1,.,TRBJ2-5,CASSLVAGRETQYF,TGCGCCAGCAGCTTGGTTGCAGGGCGAGAGACCCAGTACTTC
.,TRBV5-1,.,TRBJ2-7,CASSFDRQVEQYF,TGCGCCAGCAGCTTTGACCGACAGGTCGAGCAGTACTTC
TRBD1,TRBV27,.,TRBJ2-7,CASSNRGQGDYEQYF,TGTGCCAGCAGTAATAGAGGACAGGGGGACTACGAGCAGTACTTC
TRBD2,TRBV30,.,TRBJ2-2,CAWRGKVFGLAGGNTGELFF,TGTGCCTGGAGAGGGAAAGTTTTCGGACTAGCGGGGGGAAACACCGGGGAGCTGTTTTTT
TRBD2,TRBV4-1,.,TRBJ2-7,CASSQAHRTRGGYEQYF,TGCGCCAGCAGCCAAGCCCACCGGACTAGGGGCGGCTACGAGCAGTACTTC